This T cell receptor beta chain appears in the sequencing data of a study of lymphopenia after photon versus proton radiotherapy. Broader study findings: In patients who died, overall survival fell as post-nadir TCR diversity dropped more. Authors raise, but do not show, better survival with proton therapy. Proton therapy kept repertoires fairly stable, unlike photons, which gained effector/memory cells. After the lymphocyte nadir, photon-treated repertoires showed oligoclonal expansion, especially of CD8+ Temra cells.

As to this clone: Its antigen is not known.

The data were produced by immunoSEQ multiplex PCR, yet TCRdb's version contains in-frame clones alone and is incomplete. The table includes 14,000 or so clones, 70% to 85% detected once. This CDR3 region has 18 residues. Trimming removed 3 bases from V and 0 bases from J; junction bases left unmatched: 6. Germline V CDR1 and CDR2: LNHDA, SQIVND (reference sequence). This chain links TRBV19 with TRBJ2-3; 13 bases fit TRBD2. Source: peripheral blood, taken from a patient treated with photon-based radiotherapy. This clonotype was sampled from a man aged 45 to 65 with gastric cancer. CDR3 residues: CASSIGTSGAPSTDTQYF. The CDR3 DNA follows: TGTGCCAGTAGTATTGGGACTAGCGGGGCACCTAGCACAGATACGCAGTATTTT.